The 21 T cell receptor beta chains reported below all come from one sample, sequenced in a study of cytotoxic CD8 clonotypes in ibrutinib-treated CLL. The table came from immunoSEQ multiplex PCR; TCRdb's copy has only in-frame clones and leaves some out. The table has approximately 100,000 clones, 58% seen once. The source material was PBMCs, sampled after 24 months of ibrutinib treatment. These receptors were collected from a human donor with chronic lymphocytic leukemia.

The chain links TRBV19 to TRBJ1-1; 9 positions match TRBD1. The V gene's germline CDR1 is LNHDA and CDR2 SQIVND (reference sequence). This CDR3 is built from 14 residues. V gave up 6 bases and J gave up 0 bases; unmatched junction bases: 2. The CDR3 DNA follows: TGTGCCAGTAGGAGGGACAGGGTGAACACTGAAGCTTTCTTT. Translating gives CASRRDRVNTEAFF. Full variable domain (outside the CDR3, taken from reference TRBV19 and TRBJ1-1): DGGITQSPKYLFRKEGQNVTLSCEQNLNHDAMYWYRQDPGQGLRLIYYSQIVNDFQKGDIAEGYSVSREKKESFPLTVTSAQKNPTAFYLCASRRDRVNTEAFFGQGTRLTVV.

The CDR3 DNA is TGTGCCTGGAGTGAAGGCCGCAGCATGAACACTGAAGCTTTCTTT. Translated, it gives CAWSEGRSMNTEAFF. This chain links TRBV30 with TRBJ1-1; D remains unclear. Trimming stripped 1 base from V and 0 bases from J, with 12 bases between. Germline CDR1 GTSNPN, CDR2 SVGIG (reference sequence). The CDR3 spans 15 residues.

CDR3 coding DNA: TGTGCCAGCACCCCCGGGCCAGAGGCCTATGGCTACACCTTC. Translated: CASTPGPEAYGYTF. The rearrangement links TRBV5-6 to TRBJ1-2; D not resolved. The ends were cut back, 6 bases at V and 4 bases at J, with 16 bases in the middle. Germline V lookup: CDR1 SGHDT, CDR2 YYEEEE. This CDR3 region has 14 residues.

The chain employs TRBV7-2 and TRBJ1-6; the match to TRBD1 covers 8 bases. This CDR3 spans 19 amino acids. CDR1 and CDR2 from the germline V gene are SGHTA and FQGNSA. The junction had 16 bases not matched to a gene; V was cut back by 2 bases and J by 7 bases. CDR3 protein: CASSLTHGQGASSNSPLHF. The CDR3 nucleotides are TGTGCCAGCAGCTTAACCCATGGGCAGGGGGCGAGTTCAAATTCACCCCTCCACTTT.

CDR3 amino acids: CASSGGGNNQPQHF. The DNA for the CDR3 is TGTGCCAGCAGTGGGGGAGGCAACAATCAGCCCCAGCATTTT. The rearrangement links TRBV6-5 to TRBJ1-5; possibly TRBD1 for D (5 bases). CDR3 length: 14 residues. Germline CDR1 MNHEY, CDR2 SVGAGI. Trimming pared 5 bases from V and 3 bases from J, leaving 11 bases between.

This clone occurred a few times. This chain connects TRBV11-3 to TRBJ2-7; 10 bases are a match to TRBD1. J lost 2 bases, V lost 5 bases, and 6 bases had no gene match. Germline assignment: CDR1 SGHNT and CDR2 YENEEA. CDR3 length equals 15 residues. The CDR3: CASSRGQGSTYEQYF. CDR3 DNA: TGTGCCAGCAGCAGGGGACAGGGGTCGACCTACGAGCAGTACTTC. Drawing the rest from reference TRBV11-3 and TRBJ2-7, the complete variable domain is EAGVVQSPRYKIIEKKQPVAFWCNPISGHNTLYWYLQNLGQGPELLIRYENEEAVDDSQLPKDRFSAERLKGVDSTLKIQPAELGDSAVYLCASSRGQGSTYEQYFGPGTRLTVT.

Here the CDR3 reads CASSPDIRRPQHF. The CDR3 nucleotides read TGTGCCAGCAGCCCGGACATCCGGAGGCCCCAGCATTTT. The chain recombines TRBV7-9 with TRBJ1-5, with D perhaps matching TRBD1 (5 bases). Per germline, CDR1 SEHNR and CDR2 FQNEAQ (reference sequence). This CDR3 contains 13 residues. The V end lost 5 bases, the J end lost 9 bases, and 14 bases lay between the germline ends.

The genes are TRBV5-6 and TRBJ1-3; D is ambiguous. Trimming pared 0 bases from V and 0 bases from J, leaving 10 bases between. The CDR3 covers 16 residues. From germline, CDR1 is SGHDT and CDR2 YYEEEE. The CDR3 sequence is CASSLAGLSSGNTIYF. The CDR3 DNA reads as TGTGCCAGCAGCTTGGCCGGACTGAGCTCTGGAAACACCATATATTTT.

The CDR3 DNA reads TGTGCCAGCTCACCACCTCCAGTGGTGGGACAGATAAACTATGGCTACACCTTC. Translating it yields CASSPPPVVGQINYGYTF. J is TRBJ1-2 and V is TRBV18, with 7 nucleotides matching TRBD1. This CDR3 comprises 18 residues. Germline V CDR1 and CDR2: KGHSH, LQKENI. Trimming cost V 0 bases and J 2 bases; bases outside gene matches: 12. The full variable domain, rest sourced from reference TRBV18 and TRBJ1-2, is NAGVMQNPRHLVRRRGQEARLRCSPMKGHSHVYWYRQLPEEGLKFMVYLQKENIIDESGMPKERFSAEFPKEGPSILRIQQVVRGDSAAYFCASSPPPVVGQINYGYTFGSGTRLTVV.

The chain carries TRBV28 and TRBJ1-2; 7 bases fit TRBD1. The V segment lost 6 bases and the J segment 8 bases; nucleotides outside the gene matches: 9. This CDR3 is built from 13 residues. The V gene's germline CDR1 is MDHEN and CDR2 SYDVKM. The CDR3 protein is CASSTPGGGGYTF. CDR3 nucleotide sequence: TGTGCCAGCAGCACCCCAGGGGGGGGAGGCTACACCTTC.

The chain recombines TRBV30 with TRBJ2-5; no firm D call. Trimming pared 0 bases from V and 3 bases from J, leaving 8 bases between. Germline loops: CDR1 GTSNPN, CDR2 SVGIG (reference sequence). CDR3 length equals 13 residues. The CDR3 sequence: CAWSVRSEETQYF. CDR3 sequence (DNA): TGTGCCTGGAGTGTACGGAGCGAAGAGACCCAGTACTTC.

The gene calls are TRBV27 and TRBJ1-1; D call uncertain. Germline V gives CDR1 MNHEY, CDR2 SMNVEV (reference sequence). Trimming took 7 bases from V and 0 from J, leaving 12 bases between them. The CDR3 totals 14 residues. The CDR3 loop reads CASKNSALNTEAFF. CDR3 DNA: TGTGCCAGCAAAAACAGCGCCCTGAACACTGAAGCTTTCTTT.

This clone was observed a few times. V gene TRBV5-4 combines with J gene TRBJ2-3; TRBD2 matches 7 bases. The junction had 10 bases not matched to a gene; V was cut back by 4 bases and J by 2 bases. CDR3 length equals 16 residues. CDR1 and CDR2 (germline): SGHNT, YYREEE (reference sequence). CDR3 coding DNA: TGTGCCAGCAGCCGCGGGGGTGCAGAAATCACAGATACGCAGTATTTT. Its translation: CASSRGGAEITDTQYF.

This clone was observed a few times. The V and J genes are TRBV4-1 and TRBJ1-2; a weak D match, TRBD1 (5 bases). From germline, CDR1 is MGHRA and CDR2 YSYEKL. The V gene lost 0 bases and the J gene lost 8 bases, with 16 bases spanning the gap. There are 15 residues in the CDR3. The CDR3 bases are TGCGCCAGCAGCCAAGATGGCACAGGACTGCGCGGCTACACCTTC. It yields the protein CASSQDGTGLRGYTF.

DNA of the CDR3: TGCAGCGGTGTCAAGACCGGGACAGGGAGCACTGAAGCTTTCTTT. Residues: CSGVKTGTGSTEAFF. The chain uses TRBV29-1 and TRBJ1-1; 9 bases align to TRBD1. The ends lost 7 bases at V and 4 bases at J; junction bases unmatched: 13. This CDR3 region has 15 residues. Germline V gene lookup returns CDR1 SQVTM and CDR2 ANQGSEA. Full variable domain (outside the CDR3, taken from reference TRBV29-1 and TRBJ1-1): SAVISQKPSRDICQRGTSLTIQCQVDSQVTMMFWYRQQPGQSLTLIATANQGSEATYESGFVIDKFPISRPNLTFSTLTVSNMSPEDSSIYLCSGVKTGTGSTEAFFGQGTRLTVV.

CDR3 nucleotide sequence: TGTGCCAGCAGCAACCGGGGACCGGGTCAGCCCCAGCATTTT. The encoded protein is CASSNRGPGQPQHF. The V call is TRBV5-6, the J call TRBJ1-5; perhaps TRBD1 as D (5 bases). CDR3 length equals 14 residues. Trimming removed 4 bases from V and 6 bases from J, with 14 bases in between. Germline V gene sequence: CDR1 SGHDT, CDR2 YYEEEE.

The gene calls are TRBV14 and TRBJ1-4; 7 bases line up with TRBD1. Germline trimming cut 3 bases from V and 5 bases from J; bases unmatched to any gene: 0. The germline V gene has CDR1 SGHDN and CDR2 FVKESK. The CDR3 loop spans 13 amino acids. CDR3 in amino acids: CASSQTGNEKLFF. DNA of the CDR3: TGTGCCAGCAGCCAGACAGGGAATGAAAAACTGTTTTTT.

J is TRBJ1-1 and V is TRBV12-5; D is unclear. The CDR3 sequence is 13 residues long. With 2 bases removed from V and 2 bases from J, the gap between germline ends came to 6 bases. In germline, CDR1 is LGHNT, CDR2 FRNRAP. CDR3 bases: TGTGCTAGTGGTTTGCGGTCAAACACTGAAGCTTTCTTT. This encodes CASGLRSNTEAFF.

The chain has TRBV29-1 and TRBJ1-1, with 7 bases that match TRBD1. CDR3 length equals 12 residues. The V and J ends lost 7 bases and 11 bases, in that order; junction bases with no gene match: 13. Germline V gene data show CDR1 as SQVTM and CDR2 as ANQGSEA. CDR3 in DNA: TGCAGCGCCAAAGTAGCAGGACAGGAGGCTTTCTTT. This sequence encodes CSAKVAGQEAFF.

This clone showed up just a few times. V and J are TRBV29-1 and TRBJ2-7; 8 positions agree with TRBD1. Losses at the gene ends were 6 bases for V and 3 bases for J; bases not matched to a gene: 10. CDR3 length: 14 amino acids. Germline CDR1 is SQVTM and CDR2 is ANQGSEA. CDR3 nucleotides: TGCAGCGTCGCCCGGGACAGGTTTTACTACGAGCAGTACTTC. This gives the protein CSVARDRFYYEQYF.

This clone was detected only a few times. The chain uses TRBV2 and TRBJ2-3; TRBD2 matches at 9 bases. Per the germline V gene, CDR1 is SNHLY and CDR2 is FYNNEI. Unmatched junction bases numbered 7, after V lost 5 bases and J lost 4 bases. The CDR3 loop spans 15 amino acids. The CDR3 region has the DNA TGTGCCAGCAGTCCTGCGGGGGGGCCGGCAGATACGCAGTATTTT. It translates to CASSPAGGPADTQYF.